This T cell receptor (beta chain) was identified during a study of T cells in tuberculosis. The overall study: In South Africa, adults with active tuberculosis were compared with IGRA-negative and latently infected IGRA-positive adolescents.

Time point indicated: new active TB diagnosis, blood taken before or within 7 days of starting treatment. Unsorted cryopreserved PBMC were sequenced, averaging around 99,000 T cells per clinical donor. V was cut by 0 bases and J by 0 bases, with 12 bases left in between. The CDR3 length is 16 residues. CDR1 SGHRS and CDR2 YFSETQ come from the germline V gene. Assay: immunoSEQ multiplex PCR; the TCRdb copy retains only in-frame clones and omits some. The table lists about 34,000 clones, 91% of them singletons, with nearly 2.5% in the top ten. This receptor was obtained from an adult with tuberculosis. V and J are TRBV5-1 and TRBJ1-2; D possibly corresponds to TRBD1 (5 bases). The sample here was PBMCs, taken at tuberculosis diagnosis. This CDR3 reads CASSLGSGGTNYGYTF. As DNA, the CDR3 is TGCGCCAGCAGCTTGGGGAGTGGGGGGACTAACTATGGCTACACCTTC.